The subject of this entry is one T cell receptor (beta chain). Antigen unknown. This entry comes from a study of shared clonotypes between healthy human individuals. The authors loaded approximately 220 ng DNA, 25,000 to 30,000 T cell genomes, into sorted-subset replicate PCRs. This table comes from immunoSEQ multiplex PCR, and its TCRdb copy is limited to in-frame clones, with some not included. The repertoire holds approximately 2.1 million clones, with 90% to 95% as singletons. Unmatched junction bases numbered 3, after V lost 4 bases and J lost 1 base. Germline V gene data show CDR1 as SGDLS and CDR2 as YYNGEE. The CDR3 is 14 amino acids. Study-wide results and caveats: For naive CD4 cells, 4.5% to 6.5% of clonotypes were shared across a handful of donors.

The sequence derives from a man aged 18 to 30 in good health. Some clones in this sample may be carry-over from other donors' samples. V gene TRBV9 combines with J gene TRBJ2-7; 9 nucleotides line up with TRBD1. The source material was naive CD4+ T cells from PBMCs. Subset noted: CD45RA+ positively selected. CDR3 bases: TGTGCCAGCAGCCACGGACAGGGGTCCTACGAGCAGTACTTC. Residues: CASSHGQGSYEQYF.